These T cell receptor beta chains were read from a single sample in a study of identical twins. TCRdb passed the 5' RACE reads through MiXCR, listing each CDR3 protein once. The sample lists 600,000 to 800,000 distinct CDR3 sequences; 21% were seen once. This sample was shared with a second study, whose subject was T cells expressing NK-cell markers.

Sequenced input: PBMCs. All receptors derive from a woman under 30 in good health. The conserved cysteine and the conserved F or W are not part of the CDR3 here.

j_gene: TRBJ2-1
v_gene: TRBV15
CDR3aa: ATSVPPYNEQF

j_gene: TRBJ2-3
v_gene: TRBV7-6
CDR3aa: ASSHGTGRLSTDTQY

j_gene: TRBJ2-3
v_gene: TRBV20-1
CDR3aa: RARDPTVASASNTDTQY

j_gene: TRBJ1-2
v_gene: TRBV9
CDR3aa: ASSTEGPSYT

j_gene: TRBJ2-7
v_gene: TRBV12-3/TRBV12-4
CDR3aa: ASSSEDRYYEQY

j_gene: TRBJ2-1
v_gene: TRBV11-1
CDR3aa: ASSSAYRGHYAGDEQF

j_gene: TRBJ2-4
v_gene: TRBV9
CDR3aa: ASSADPLTKNIQY

j_gene: TRBJ2-1
v_gene: TRBV5-5
CDR3aa: ASSLRVTGGNEQF

j_gene: TRBJ2-5
v_gene: TRBV6-6
CDR3aa: ASSYGLQETQY

j_gene: TRBJ2-1
v_gene: TRBV6-5
CDR3aa: ASSYPSDRVEQF

j_gene: TRBJ1-1
v_gene: TRBV6-5
CDR3aa: ASSHGTGGTEAF

j_gene: TRBJ2-6
v_gene: TRBV10-3
CDR3aa: AISGGPGSSSGANVLT

j_gene: TRBJ1-2
v_gene: TRBV9
CDR3aa: ASSVGQQGYGYT

j_gene: TRBJ1-2
v_gene: TRBV20-1
CDR3aa: SATDYGYT

j_gene: TRBJ2-3
v_gene: TRBV20-1
CDR3aa: SADGRGPRLTDTQY

j_gene: TRBJ2-1
v_gene: TRBV6-1
CDR3aa: ASSVTGGLGEQF

j_gene: TRBJ2-7
v_gene: TRBV6-2/TRBV6-3
CDR3aa: ASRSVEGKY

j_gene: TRBJ2-5
v_gene: TRBV20-1
CDR3aa: SATGGRGMMETQY

j_gene: TRBJ2-1
v_gene: TRBV6-1
CDR3aa: ASRPGLASHEQF

j_gene: TRBJ2-1
v_gene: TRBV9
CDR3aa: ASSGPSGRRNEQF

j_gene: TRBJ2-5
v_gene: TRBV4-1
CDR3aa: ASSQAPGEQETQY

j_gene: TRBJ2-3
v_gene: TRBV20-1
CDR3aa: SARMQRGSTDTQY

j_gene: TRBJ2-1
v_gene: TRBV25-1
CDR3aa: ASSPHKFQF

j_gene: TRBJ1-5
v_gene: TRBV20-1
CDR3aa: SARDSPNQPQH

j_gene: TRBJ2-1
v_gene: TRBV12-3/TRBV12-4
CDR3aa: ASSPTSGGAGEQF

j_gene: TRBJ2-3
v_gene: TRBV12-3/TRBV12-4
CDR3aa: ASSRGTTDGTDTQY

j_gene: TRBJ1-1
v_gene: TRBV13
CDR3aa: ASSHNMF

j_gene: TRBJ1-2
v_gene: TRBV9
CDR3aa: ASSATQTHYGYT

j_gene: TRBJ1-5
v_gene: TRBV20-1
CDR3aa: SVTGGRGPQH

j_gene: TRBJ2-7
v_gene: TRBV7-9
CDR3aa: ASSLVGLTYEQY

j_gene: TRBJ1-4
v_gene: TRBV6-5
CDR3aa: ASSFTTVRNEKLF

j_gene: TRBJ2-1
v_gene: TRBV5-1
CDR3aa: ASSRTTSATYNEQF

j_gene: TRBJ2-3
v_gene: TRBV5-1
CDR3aa: ASSLVPARLAGDGDTQY

j_gene: TRBJ2-3
v_gene: TRBV24-1
CDR3aa: ATSGPSDTQY

j_gene: TRBJ2-7
v_gene: TRBV20-1
CDR3aa: SAGSATGGLHEQY

j_gene: TRBJ2-7
v_gene: TRBV7-9
CDR3aa: ASSERGADSSYEQY

j_gene: TRBJ2-5
v_gene: TRBV29-1
CDR3aa: SVEGIEETQY

j_gene: TRBJ2-1
v_gene: TRBV20-1
CDR3aa: SARDRIGSGGADEQF

j_gene: TRBJ2-1
v_gene: TRBV24-1
CDR3aa: ATSEAGTPQF